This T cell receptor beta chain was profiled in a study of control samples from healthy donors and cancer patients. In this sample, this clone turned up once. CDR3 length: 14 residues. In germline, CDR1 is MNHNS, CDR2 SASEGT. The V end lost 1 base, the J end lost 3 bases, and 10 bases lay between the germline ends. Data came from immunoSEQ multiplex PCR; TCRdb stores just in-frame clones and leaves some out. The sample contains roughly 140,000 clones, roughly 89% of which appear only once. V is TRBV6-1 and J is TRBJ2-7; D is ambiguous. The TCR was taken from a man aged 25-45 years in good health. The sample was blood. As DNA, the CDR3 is TGTGCCAGCAGTGAAGAGGGTCGATTCTACGAGCAGTACTTC. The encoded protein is CASSEEGRFYEQYF.